This T cell receptor beta chain was recovered during a study of blood T cell repertoires in COVID-19. Sequencing was performed with immunoSEQ multiplex PCR; in TCRdb, only in-frame clones are kept and a portion is missing. Among some 100,000 clones, roughly 80% were seen once, and the ten largest hold nearly 25%. The CDR3 totals 12 residues. Trimming cost V 6 bases and J 8 bases; bases outside gene matches: 6. Germline V CDR1 and CDR2: LGHNT, FRNRAP. The chain uses TRBV12-5 and TRBJ1-2, with 7 bases aligning to TRBD1. The sequence was collected from an elderly man with active or convalescent COVID-19. Sequences were obtained from peripheral blood. In nucleotides, the CDR3 is TGTGCTAGTGGCGACAGGGTGAAGGGCTACACCTTC. Its protein product is CASGDRVKGYTF.